The next 3 T cell receptor beta chains were all read from a single sample in a study of blood T cell repertoires in COVID-19. Here immunoSEQ multiplex PCR was the method, and the copy in TCRdb shows in-frame clones only, minus some. The sample lists under 70,000 clones; 80% to 90% were seen once. The sample consisted of peripheral blood. These receptors originate from a woman aged 80 or over with acute or convalescent COVID-19.

This rearrangement joins TRBV6-1 to TRBJ1-6; D remains ambiguous. From germline, CDR1 is MNHNS and CDR2 SASEGT. This CDR3 comprises 17 residues. V lost 2 bases and J lost 0, with 11 bases in between. In DNA form, the CDR3 reads TGTGCCAGCAGTGAAAACGGGGTATTCTCCTATAATTCACCCCTCCACTTT. It codes for CASSENGVFSYNSPLHF.

The gene calls are TRBV5-6 and TRBJ1-5; TRBD1 might be the D (6 bases). There are 16 residues in the CDR3. Germline V gene data show CDR1 as SGHDT and CDR2 as YYEEEE. V was shortened by 4 bases and J by 3 bases, with 17 bases between the two germline ends. CDR3 loop: CASSIQGTQHNQPQHF. CDR3 bases: TGTGCCAGCAGCATCCAGGGGACCCAACACAATCAGCCCCAGCATTTT.

The chain carries TRBV6-5 and TRBJ1-4; TRBD1 matches 7 bases. V trimming: 5 bases; J trimming: 7 bases; junction bases outside the gene matches: 4. The germline V gene has CDR1 MNHEY and CDR2 SVGAGI. This CDR3 has 13 residues. CDR3 residues: CASSRQGTEKLFF. The DNA for the CDR3 is TGTGCCAGCAGTCGACAGGGAACTGAAAAACTGTTTTTT.